Below, 9 T cell receptor beta chains from the same sample are listed, as sequenced in a study of regulatory T cells in long-lasting Graves disease (dated by TCRdb to about 2021). Preparation of the library involved multiplex PCR. The sample was run on an Illumina HiSeq 4000. To build TCR beta libraries, CDR3 regions were amplified by Arm-PCR using iRepertoire HTBI primers. In TCRdb, the public reads were trimmed at Q25 with fastp and aligned with MiXCR, with productive beta chains retained. Each CDR3 protein gets just one entry, which takes the most common genes and DNA from the rows behind it. In this sample the table shows around 250,000 distinct CDR3 sequences, about 17% of which occur a single time. Around 13% of the sample rests with the top ten. Interpreted using the paper, the time point label stands for: newly diagnosed GD, antithyroid drugs for less than 3 months. RNA was extracted from PBMCs in TRIzol for both TCR sequencing and RNA sequencing.

This sample also appeared in a second study, on T cells in Graves' hyperthyroidism and ophthalmopathy.

Here the sequenced sample was peripheral blood mononuclear cells (PBMCs), taken at new diagnosis, from a patient treated with antithyroid drugs. The source is a woman in her 30s with Graves disease. Donor details come from another sample of the same person, matched by shared clones.

This clonotype was seen at least ten times. J is TRBJ2-7 and V is TRBV7-9; no firm D call. The V end lost 3 bases, the J end lost 4 bases, and 10 bases lay between the germline ends. The germline V gene has CDR1 SEHNR and CDR2 FQNEAQ (reference sequence). The CDR3 has 13 amino acids. DNA of the CDR3: TGTGCCAGCAGCTTGACGAGTTCTTACGAGCAGTACTTC. Its translation: CASSLTSSYEQYF.

This clonotype was detected many times. The rearrangement joins TRBV20-1 to TRBJ1-5; possible D gene TRBD1, 6 bases. CDR1 is DFQATT, CDR2 SNEGSKA, per germline (reference sequence). The CDR3 is 14 residues long. V shed 5 bases and J shed 7 bases, with 18 bases lying between them. The DNA of the CDR3 is TGCAGTGCTTTACAGGGTGTTCTGGGGCAGCCCCAGCATTTT. Translated: CSALQGVLGQPQHF.

This clonotype was picked up many times. The genes are TRBV7-8 and TRBJ1-4; D call uncertain. CDR3 length equals 13 residues. CDR1 is SGHVS and CDR2 is FQNEAQ in the germline V gene. Trimming pared 3 bases from V and 4 bases from J, leaving 6 bases between. The CDR3 loop reads CASSLAVNEKLFF. In nucleotides, the CDR3 is TGTGCCAGCAGCTTGGCAGTTAATGAAAAACTGTTTTTT. The full variable domain, rest sourced from reference TRBV7-8 and TRBJ1-4, is GAGVSQSPRYKVAKRGQDVALRCDPISGHVSLFWYQQALGQGPEFLTYFQNEAQLDKSGLPSDRFFAERPEGSVSTLKIQRTQQEDSAVYLCASSLAVNEKLFFGSGTQLSVL.

This clonotype has a count of ten or more. The chain combines TRBV7-9 with TRBJ2-3; 8 nucleotides match TRBD2. In germline, CDR1 is SEHNR, CDR2 FQNEAQ (reference sequence). V lost 8 bases to trimming and J lost 5 bases; unmatched junction nucleotides: 9. The length of the CDR3 is 14 residues. The CDR3 loop reads CASRSGAWIDTQYF. The CDR3 nucleotides are TGTGCCAGCCGTAGCGGGGCGTGGATAGATACGCAGTATTTT.

This clonotype was seen ten or more times. The chain uses TRBV12-3 or TRBV12-4 and TRBJ2-1; 8 bases map to TRBD2. This CDR3 is built from 15 residues. V lost 5 bases to trimming and J lost 5 bases; unmatched junction nucleotides: 8. This chain's CDR3 is CASSLSGGPNNEQFF. The CDR3 DNA reads TGTGCCAGCAGTCTATCGGGGGGGCCGAACAATGAGCAGTTCTTC.

In regard to this clonotype: This likely stems from a read error, as it lies one base from a far larger clone. The chain joins TRBV14 to TRBJ2-3; 10 positions agree with TRBD2. Germline lookup yields CDR1 SGHDN and CDR2 FVKESK. This CDR3 contains 15 residues. In nucleotides, the CDR3 is TGTGCCAGCAGCTTAGGGACTAGCGACGGAGATACGCGGTATTTT. The encoded protein is CASSLGTSDGDTRYF.

This clonotype has a count of ten or more. This chain joins TRBV6-1 and TRBJ1-5, with 8 bases fitting TRBD1. The CDR3 runs to 14 residues. CDR1 MNHNS and CDR2 SASEGT come from the germline V gene. V was clipped by 5 bases and J by 4 bases; unmatched bases: 4. In DNA, the CDR3 is TGTGCCAGCAGTCACCGGGACAGGAATCAGCCCCAGCATTTT. This sequence encodes CASSHRDRNQPQHF.

V usage is TRBV6-2 or TRBV6-3 and J usage is TRBJ1-1; D possibly corresponds to TRBD1 (6 bases). CDR1 and CDR2 (germline): MNHEY, SVGEGT. Trimming pared 4 bases from V and 1 base from J, leaving 19 bases between. The CDR3 is 17 residues long. CDR3 protein: CASSSGAGPRRNTEAFF. The CDR3 DNA follows: TGTGCCAGCAGTTCGGGGGCAGGGCCGCGGAGGAACACTGAAGCTTTCTTT.

This clonotype has at least ten counts. The chain combines TRBV10-3 with TRBJ1-2; D is ambiguous. This CDR3 is 13 amino acids long. The ends were cut back, 3 bases at V and 8 bases at J, with 13 bases in the middle. CDR1 is ENHRY and CDR2 is SYGVKD in the germline V gene. CDR3: CAISEGNLEGYTF. CDR3 DNA sequence: TGTGCCATCAGTGAAGGTAACCTTGAGGGCTACACCTTC.